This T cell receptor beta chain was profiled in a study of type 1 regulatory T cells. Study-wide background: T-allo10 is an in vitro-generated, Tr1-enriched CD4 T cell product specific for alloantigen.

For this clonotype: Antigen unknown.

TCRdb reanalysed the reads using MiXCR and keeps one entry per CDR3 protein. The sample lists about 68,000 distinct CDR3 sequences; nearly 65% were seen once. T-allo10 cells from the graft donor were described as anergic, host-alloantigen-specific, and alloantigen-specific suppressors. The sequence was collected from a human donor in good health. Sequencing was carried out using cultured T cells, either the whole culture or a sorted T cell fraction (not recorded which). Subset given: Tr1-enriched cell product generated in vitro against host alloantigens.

The CDR3, as DNA: TGTGCCAGTACCGGGACTAGCGGGAGTCGGAATGAGCAGTTCTTC. Translating it yields CASTGTSGSRNEQFF. The rearrangement links TRBV19 to TRBJ2-1, with TRBD2 matching 14 bases. Germline V gives CDR1 LNHDA, CDR2 SQIVND (reference sequence). V was clipped by 7 bases and J by 7 bases; unmatched bases: 6. The CDR3 runs to 15 residues.